These 24 T cell receptor beta chains originate from one sample sequenced in a study of blood T cell repertoires in COVID-19. Method: immunoSEQ multiplex PCR; TCRdb's copy keeps in-frame clones and lacks some. The sample carries around 69,000 clones, around 85% recorded once. Sequenced material: peripheral blood. The receptors shown here come from a man aged 50-60 years with acute or convalescent COVID-19.

V and J are TRBV7-6 and TRBJ2-5, with 12 bases fitting TRBD2. This CDR3 contains 15 residues. Trimming removed 5 bases from V and 4 bases from J; junction bases left unmatched: 5. Germline loops: CDR1 SGHVS, CDR2 FNYEAQ. This chain's CDR3 is CASSALLAGGETQYF. For the CDR3, the DNA is TGTGCCAGCAGCGCCCTACTAGCGGGGGGAGAGACCCAGTACTTC.

The chain recombines TRBV7-2 with TRBJ2-5, with TRBD1 matching 9 bases. CDR3 length: 14 amino acids. Germline V gives CDR1 SGHTA, CDR2 FQGNSA. J gave up 5 bases and V 5 bases, and 6 bases lay outside the gene matches. CDR3 sequence: CASSRDRASETQYF. CDR3 in DNA: TGTGCCAGCAGCCGGGACAGGGCTTCGGAGACCCAGTACTTC.

The V and J genes are TRBV23-1 and TRBJ2-7; 7 bases fit TRBD1. TRBV23-1 is noted as an ORF with a role that remains uncertain. J lost 4 bases, V lost 2 bases, and 8 bases had no gene match. The CDR3 runs to 15 residues. CDR3 amino acids: CASSQNGQEFYEQYF. The CDR3 region has the DNA TGCGCCAGCAGTCAAAATGGACAGGAGTTTTACGAGCAGTACTTC.

The V call is TRBV27, the J call TRBJ1-2; D ambiguous. CDR1 MNHEY and CDR2 SMNVEV come from the germline V gene (reference sequence). The CDR3 sequence is 13 residues long. V lost 3 bases, J lost 7 bases, and 12 bases lay in between. The DNA of the CDR3 is TGTGCCAGCAGTTTCTCACCCCGCAGTGGCTACACCTTC. It specifies CASSFSPRSGYTF.

The chain combines TRBV24-1 with TRBJ2-3; D may be TRBD2 (6 bases). V was pared by 2 bases and J by 2 bases, with 19 bases between. The CDR3 totals 18 residues. Germline-derived CDR1 and CDR2 are KGHDR and SFDVKD. The DNA of the CDR3 is TGTGCCACCAGTGATTGGGCTCAGGGACTGGGTTCCACAGATACGCAGTATTTT. Its translation: CATSDWAQGLGSTDTQYF.

V gene TRBV2 combines with J gene TRBJ1-6; 7 bases map to TRBD1. CDR3 length: 13 amino acids. Trimming at V came to 6 bases and at J to 9 bases, leaving 5 bases not matched to a gene. Per the germline V gene, CDR1 is SNHLY and CDR2 is FYNNEI. The CDR3 region has the DNA TGTGCCAGCAGGGACAACAGGGGTTCACCCCTCCACTTT. Protein: CASRDNRGSPLHF.

V and J are TRBV9 and TRBJ1-4; the match to TRBD1 covers 8 bases. V lost 4 bases and J lost 4; bases outside the gene matches: 6. From germline, CDR1 is SGDLS and CDR2 YYNGEE. This CDR3 is 15 amino acids long. DNA for the CDR3: TGTGCCAGCAGCCGAACAGGGGGACTTAATGAAAAACTGTTTTTT. Translated: CASSRTGGLNEKLFF.

V usage is TRBV5-1 and J usage is TRBJ2-7, with 13 bases matching TRBD2. After removal of 4 bases from V and 3 bases from J, the junction contained 7 bases not matched to a gene. The CDR3 covers 16 residues. Germline values: CDR1 SGHRS, CDR2 YFSETQ. The CDR3 DNA follows: TGCGCCAGCAGCCCGACTACTAGCGGGGGGGGCTACGAGCAGTACTTC. This gives the protein CASSPTTSGGGYEQYF. The full variable domain, completed using reference TRBV5-1 and TRBJ2-7, is KAGVTQTPRYLIKTRGQQVTLSCSPISGHRSVSWYQQTPGQGLQFLFEYFSETQRNKGNFPGRFSGRQFSNSRSEMNVSTLELGDSALYLCASSPTTSGGGYEQYFGPGTRLTVT.

The chain is built from TRBV19 and TRBJ1-1; tentative D call: TRBD1 (6 bases). V lost 6 bases, J lost 1 base, and 9 bases lay in between. CDR1 and CDR2 (germline): LNHDA, SQIVND (reference sequence). This CDR3 contains 13 residues. This CDR3 is CASSSRGNTEAFF. CDR3 coding DNA: TGTGCCAGTAGCTCCAGGGGGAACACTGAAGCTTTCTTT. The full variable domain, its missing parts supplied by reference TRBV19 and TRBJ1-1, is DGGITQSPKYLFRKEGQNVTLSCEQNLNHDAMYWYRQDPGQGLRLIYYSQIVNDFQKGDIAEGYSVSREKKESFPLTVTSAQKNPTAFYLCASSSRGNTEAFFGQGTRLTVV.

The chain combines TRBV6-5 with TRBJ2-7; 7 bases fit TRBD2. CDR3 size: 15 residues. The junction had 14 bases not matched to a gene; V was cut back by 6 bases and J by 6 bases. Germline CDR1 MNHEY, CDR2 SVGAGI. CDR3 in amino acids: CASRGGWREFAEQYF. Here the CDR3 DNA reads TGTGCCAGCAGGGGGGGGTGGAGAGAGTTCGCCGAGCAGTACTTC.

This chain connects TRBV9 to TRBJ2-6; 7 bases map to TRBD1. CDR1 and CDR2 from the germline V gene are SGDLS and YYNGEE. V shed 2 bases and J 2 bases; nucleotides not matched to a gene: 7. This CDR3 is built from 17 residues. The CDR3 region is CASSVRPDRAGANVLTF. The DNA of the CDR3 is TGTGCCAGCAGCGTCCGACCTGACAGGGCTGGGGCCAACGTCCTGACTTTC.

The CDR3 is CASSPKTGGSYNSPLHF. The CDR3, as DNA: TGTGCCAGTAGTCCTAAGACAGGGGGCTCCTATAATTCACCCCTCCACTTT. The chain recombines TRBV19 with TRBJ1-6; TRBD1 matches 9 bases. The CDR3 consists of 17 residues. Germline values: CDR1 LNHDA, CDR2 SQIVND (reference sequence). V was clipped by 5 bases and J by 0 bases; unmatched bases: 5. The full variable domain, completed using reference TRBV19 and TRBJ1-6, is DGGITQSPKYLFRKEGQNVTLSCEQNLNHDAMYWYRQDPGQGLRLIYYSQIVNDFQKGDIAEGYSVSREKKESFPLTVTSAQKNPTAFYLCASSPKTGGSYNSPLHFGNGTRLTVT.

The V and J genes are TRBV29-1 and TRBJ2-7; tentatively, D is TRBD2 (5 bases). The CDR3 covers 13 residues. CDR1 is SQVTM, CDR2 ANQGSEA, per germline. The V end lost 7 bases, the J end lost 0 bases, and 13 bases lay between the germline ends. The chain's CDR3 is CSARTSVSYEQYF. CDR3 DNA: TGCAGCGCCAGGACTTCAGTCTCCTACGAGCAGTACTTC.

This chain links TRBV5-6 with TRBJ1-4; 8 bases fit TRBD1. CDR1 and CDR2 from the germline V gene are SGHDT and YYEEEE. This CDR3 spans 15 amino acids. Trimming cost V 4 bases and J 5 bases; bases outside gene matches: 7. CDR3 bases: TGTGCCAGCAGCCCGGGGACAGGTTCCAATGAAAAACTGTTTTTT. It is translated as CASSPGTGSNEKLFF.

The rearrangement links TRBV23-1 to TRBJ1-3, with D maybe TRBD1 (5 bases). TRBV23-1 is flagged as an ORF with uncertain function. Trimming pared 7 bases from V and 0 bases from J, leaving 10 bases between. CDR3 size: 14 residues. The CDR3 loop reads CASTGGSSGNTIYF. The CDR3 bases are TGCGCCAGCACGGGGGGGTCCTCTGGAAACACCATATATTTT.

The chain uses TRBV5-4 and TRBJ1-2, with D possibly being TRBD1 (6 bases). Germline values: CDR1 SGHNT, CDR2 YYREEE (reference sequence). V lost 4 bases and J lost 6, with 13 bases in between. The CDR3 is 13 residues long. The DNA for the CDR3 is TGTGCCAGCAGCCCTTGGGACAAGCATGGCTACACCTTC. Protein: CASSPWDKHGYTF. Full variable domain (outside the CDR3, taken from reference TRBV5-4 and TRBJ1-2): ETGVTQSPTHLIKTRGQQVTLRCSSQSGHNTVSWYQQALGQGPQFIFQYYREEENGRGNFPPRFSGLQFPNYSSELNVNALELDDSALYLCASSPWDKHGYTFGSGTRLTVV.

This chain uses TRBV3-1 (or the pseudogene TRBV3-2) with TRBJ2-1, with 7 bases identical to TRBD1. The CDR3 is 14 amino acids. V trimming: 3 bases; J trimming: 7 bases; junction bases outside the gene matches: 6. Germline V gives CDR1 LGHDT, CDR2 YNNKEL (reference sequence). Here the CDR3 DNA reads TGTGCCAGCAGCCACCACAGGGGATCGAATGAGCAGTTCTTC. Its protein is CASSHHRGSNEQFF.

The chain couples TRBV5-1 to TRBJ1-1, with unresolved D. Trimming stripped 5 bases from V and 0 bases from J, with 14 bases between. This CDR3 spans 15 amino acids. CDR1 is SGHRS, CDR2 YFSETQ, per germline. As DNA, the CDR3 is TGCGCCAGCAGTCCTCGCGAGGGCATGAACACTGAAGCTTTCTTT. This codes for CASSPREGMNTEAFF.

V gene TRBV30 combines with J gene TRBJ2-2; D is possibly TRBD2 (6 bases). Trimming left V 0 bases short and J 1 base short, with 15 bases between. Germline CDR1 GTSNPN, CDR2 SVGIG (reference sequence). The CDR3 sequence is 17 residues long. CDR3: CAWSVLGGLWNTGELFF. The CDR3 region has the DNA TGTGCCTGGAGTGTACTCGGGGGATTGTGGAACACCGGGGAGCTGTTTTTT.

The CDR3 region has the DNA TGCGCCAGCAGCTTGGAAGGGGCAACTAATGAAAAACTGTTTTTT. Its translation is CASSLEGATNEKLFF. The V gene is TRBV5-1, the J gene TRBJ1-4; D perhaps matches TRBD1 (5 bases). Looked up from germline, CDR1 is SGHRS and CDR2 is YFSETQ. With 0 bases removed from V and 0 bases from J, the gap between germline ends came to 6 bases. The CDR3 extends over 15 amino acids.

In this sample, this clone turned up once. V and J are TRBV27 and TRBJ1-1, with 8 positions matching TRBD1. This CDR3 contains 16 residues. With V trimmed by 6 bases and J by 1 base, 10 bases remained unmatched. Germline V CDR1 and CDR2: MNHEY, SMNVEV (reference sequence). The CDR3, as DNA: TGTGCCAGCAGCAAGCGACAGGGGACCTCGAACACTGAAGCTTTCTTT. This sequence encodes CASSKRQGTSNTEAFF.

The J gene is TRBJ2-1, the V gene TRBV5-4; 10 bases agree with TRBD1. Germline V gene lookup returns CDR1 SGHNT and CDR2 YYREEE (reference sequence). The CDR3 has 14 amino acids. Trimming took 5 bases from V and 8 from J; bases not matched to a gene: 7. Here the CDR3 reads CASSSGTGVDEQFF. In nucleotides, the CDR3 is TGTGCCAGCAGTTCCGGGACAGGGGTAGATGAGCAGTTCTTC.

This clone was counted once. This sequence joins TRBV5-4 and TRBJ2-7; TRBD1 matches at 9 bases. Germline trimming cut 4 bases from V and 3 bases from J; bases unmatched to any gene: 5. Germline CDR1 is SGHNT and CDR2 is YYREEE (reference sequence). The CDR3 has 14 amino acids. CDR3 nucleotides: TGTGCCAGCAGCCCCCTGGGACAGGGCTACGAGCAGTACTTC. Its translation is CASSPLGQGYEQYF.

This rearrangement joins TRBV19 to TRBJ2-2; D remains ambiguous. V lost 3 bases to trimming and J lost 7 bases, with 15 bases between them. Germline V gene sequence: CDR1 LNHDA, CDR2 SQIVND (reference sequence). The CDR3 is 15 amino acids. CDR3 amino acids: CASSIGDRWSGELFF. The CDR3 nucleotides read TGTGCCAGTAGTATTGGTGATAGGTGGAGCGGGGAGCTGTTTTTT.